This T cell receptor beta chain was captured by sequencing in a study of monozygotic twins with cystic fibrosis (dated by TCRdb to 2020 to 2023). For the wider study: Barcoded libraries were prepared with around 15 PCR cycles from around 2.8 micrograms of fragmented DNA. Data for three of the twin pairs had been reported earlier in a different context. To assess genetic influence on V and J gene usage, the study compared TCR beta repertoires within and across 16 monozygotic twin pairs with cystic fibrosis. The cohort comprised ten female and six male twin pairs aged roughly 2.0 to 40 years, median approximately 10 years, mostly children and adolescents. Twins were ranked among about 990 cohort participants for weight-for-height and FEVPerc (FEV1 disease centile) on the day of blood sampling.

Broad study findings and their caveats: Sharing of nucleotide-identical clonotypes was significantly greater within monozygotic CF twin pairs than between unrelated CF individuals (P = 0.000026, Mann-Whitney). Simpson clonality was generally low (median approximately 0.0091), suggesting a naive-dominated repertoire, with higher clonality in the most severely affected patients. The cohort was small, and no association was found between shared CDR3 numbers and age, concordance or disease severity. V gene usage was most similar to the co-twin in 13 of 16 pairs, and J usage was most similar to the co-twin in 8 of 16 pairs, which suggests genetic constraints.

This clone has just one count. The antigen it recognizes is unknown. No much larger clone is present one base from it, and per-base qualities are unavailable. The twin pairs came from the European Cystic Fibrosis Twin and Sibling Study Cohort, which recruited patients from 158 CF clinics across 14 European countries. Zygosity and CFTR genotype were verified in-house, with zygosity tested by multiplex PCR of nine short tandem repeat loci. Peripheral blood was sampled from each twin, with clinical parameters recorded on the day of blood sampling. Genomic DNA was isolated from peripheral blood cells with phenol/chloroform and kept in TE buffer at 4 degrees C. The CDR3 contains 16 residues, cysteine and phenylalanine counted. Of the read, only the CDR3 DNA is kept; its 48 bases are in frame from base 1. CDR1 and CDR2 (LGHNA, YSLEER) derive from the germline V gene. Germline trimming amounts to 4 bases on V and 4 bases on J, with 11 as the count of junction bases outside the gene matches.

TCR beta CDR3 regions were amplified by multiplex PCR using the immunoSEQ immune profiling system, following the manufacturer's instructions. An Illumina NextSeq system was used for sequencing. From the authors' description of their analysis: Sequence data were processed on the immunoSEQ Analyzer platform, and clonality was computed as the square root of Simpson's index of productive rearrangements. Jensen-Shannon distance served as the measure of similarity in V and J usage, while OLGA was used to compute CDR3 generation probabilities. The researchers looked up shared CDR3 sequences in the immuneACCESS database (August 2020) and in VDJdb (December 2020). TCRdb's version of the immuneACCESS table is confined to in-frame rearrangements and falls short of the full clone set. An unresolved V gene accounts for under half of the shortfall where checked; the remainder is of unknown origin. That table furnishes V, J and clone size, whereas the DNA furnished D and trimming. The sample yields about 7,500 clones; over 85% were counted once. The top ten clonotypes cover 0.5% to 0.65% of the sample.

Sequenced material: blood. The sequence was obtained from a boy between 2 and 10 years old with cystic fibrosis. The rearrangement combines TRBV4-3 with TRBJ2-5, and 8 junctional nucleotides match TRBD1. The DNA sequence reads TGCGCCAGCAGCCGGATCCGGACAGGGTGGGCAGAGACCCAGTACTTC. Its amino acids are CASSRIRTGWAETQYF.